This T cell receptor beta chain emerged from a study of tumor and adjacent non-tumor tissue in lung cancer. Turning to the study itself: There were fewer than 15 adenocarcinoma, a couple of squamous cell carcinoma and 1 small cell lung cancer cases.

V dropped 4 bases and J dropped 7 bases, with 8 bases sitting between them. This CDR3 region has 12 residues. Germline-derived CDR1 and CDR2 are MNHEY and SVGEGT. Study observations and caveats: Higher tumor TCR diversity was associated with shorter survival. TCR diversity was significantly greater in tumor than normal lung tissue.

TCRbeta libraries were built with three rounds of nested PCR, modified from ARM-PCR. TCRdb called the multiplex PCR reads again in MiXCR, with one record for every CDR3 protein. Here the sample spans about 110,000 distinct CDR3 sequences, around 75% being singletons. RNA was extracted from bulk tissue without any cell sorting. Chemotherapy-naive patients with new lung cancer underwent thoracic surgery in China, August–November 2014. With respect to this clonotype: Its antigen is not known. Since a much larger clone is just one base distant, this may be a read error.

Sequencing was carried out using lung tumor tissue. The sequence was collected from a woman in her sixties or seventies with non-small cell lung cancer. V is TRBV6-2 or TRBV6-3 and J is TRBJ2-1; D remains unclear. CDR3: CASSSIGNEQFF. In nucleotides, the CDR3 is TGTGCCAGCAGTTCGATAGGAAATGAGCAGTTCTTC.